Sequencing of this T cell receptor (beta chain) was carried out in a study of PD-1 blockade in classical Hodgkin lymphoma. With no exception, relapse followed autologous stem cell transplantation in all patients, and brentuximab vedotin exposure varied. Assay used: immunoSEQ multiplex PCR; TCRdb lists only in-frame clones, some missing. The table has 13,000 or so clones, 82% seen once. Turning to this clone: The junction departs from the called germline gene at one end, perhaps through a read error.

The CDR3 is 12 amino acids. Germline CDR1 MNHEY, CDR2 SMNVEV (reference sequence). This chain connects TRBV27 to TRBJ2-1; D unresolved. Sequenced material: peripheral blood mononuclear cells (PBMCs), taken at baseline. The source is a human donor with classical Hodgkin lymphoma. CDR3 region: CASKRLGLNLLF. The CDR3 DNA sequence: TGTGCCAGCAAGAGGCTTGGGCTTAACTTACTCTTC.